These 23 T cell receptor beta chains came from one sample sequenced in a study of blood T cell repertoires in COVID-19. The assay was immunoSEQ multiplex PCR, and TCRdb's table has in-frame clones only and misses some. The sample holds about 230,000 clones, 88% seen once. Sequencing input: PBMCs or T cells enriched from blood (not recorded which). The receptor set was obtained from a woman aged 25 to 39 who had been exposed to COVID-19.

The rearrangement uses TRBV19 and TRBJ2-1; 8 bases match TRBD2. The V gene end was trimmed by 7 bases and the J gene end by 5 bases; junction bases not matched to a gene: 10. The CDR3 runs to 15 residues. Germline loops: CDR1 LNHDA, CDR2 SQIVND (reference sequence). CDR3 sequence reads: CASTQQGLVDNEQFF. CDR3 DNA: TGTGCCAGTACCCAGCAGGGACTAGTCGACAATGAGCAGTTCTTC.

The V call is TRBV9, the J call TRBJ2-1; TRBD1 matches 8 bases. This CDR3 spans 15 amino acids. The V gene's germline CDR1 is SGDLS and CDR2 YYNGEE. Losses at the gene ends were 3 bases for V and 5 bases for J; bases not matched to a gene: 7. CDR3 region: CASSARQGIHNEQFF. The CDR3 coding sequence is TGTGCCAGCAGCGCCCGACAGGGGATCCACAATGAGCAGTTCTTC.

CDR3 in amino acids: CASSIVAAENTEAFF. The CDR3 region has the DNA TGTGCCAGTAGTATAGTAGCGGCGGAGAACACTGAAGCTTTCTTT. The chain employs TRBV19 and TRBJ1-1; no definite D call. There are 15 residues in the CDR3. V lost 1 base, J lost 1 base, and 10 bases lay in between. Germline-derived CDR1 and CDR2 are LNHDA and SQIVND (reference sequence).

This clone was seen only once. CDR3 sequence reads: CASSQEDGGRAYEQYF. In DNA, the CDR3 is TGCGCCAGCAGCCAAGAGGACGGCGGGAGGGCCTACGAGCAGTACTTC. The chain carries TRBV4-1 and TRBJ2-7, with 9 bases lining up with TRBD2. This CDR3 spans 16 amino acids. Germline-derived CDR1 and CDR2 are MGHRA and YSYEKL. V gave up 0 bases and J gave up 2 bases; unmatched junction bases: 5.

V gene TRBV13 combines with J gene TRBJ2-1, with TRBD2 matching 11 bases. The CDR3 length is 15 residues. Germline lookup yields CDR1 PRHDT and CDR2 FYEKMQ (reference sequence). V shed 5 bases, J shed 9 bases, and the junction held 9 bases outside the gene matches. The CDR3 loop reads CASSPRGLAETEQFF. DNA for the CDR3: TGTGCCAGCAGCCCTCGGGGACTAGCGGAGACTGAGCAGTTCTTC.

V is TRBV4-1 and J is TRBJ2-1; TRBD2 matches at 10 bases. The CDR3 contains 15 residues. The J segment lost 8 bases and the V segment lost 4 bases, leaving 8 bases of the junction unmatched. Germline CDR1 is MGHRA and CDR2 is YSYEKL. CDR3 DNA sequence: TGCGCCAGCAGCCGCGGACTAGCGGAGGGTGATGAGCAGTTCTTC. Translating it yields CASSRGLAEGDEQFF.

The chain uses TRBV19 and TRBJ2-1, with a possible D match to TRBD2 (6 bases). CDR1 LNHDA and CDR2 SQIVND come from the germline V gene (reference sequence). V was cut by 6 bases and J by 4 bases, with 13 bases left in between. The CDR3 length is 14 residues. The DNA for the CDR3 is TGTGCCAGTAGAGTCCCCGGGAGTTACAATGAGCAGTTCTTC. Translating gives CASRVPGSYNEQFF.

The V gene is TRBV18, the J gene TRBJ1-2, with 8 bases aligning to TRBD1. The CDR3 is 14 amino acids. The germline gives CDR1 KGHSH, CDR2 LQKENI. The trim removed 5 bases at V and 6 bases at J, leaving 8 bases unmatched. DNA for the CDR3: TGTGCCAGCTCATTGACCGGGACAGGCGATGGCTACACCTTC. Encoded protein: CASSLTGTGDGYTF.

The genes are TRBV27 and TRBJ2-2, with D perhaps matching TRBD2 (5 bases). Trimming shortened V by 5 bases and J by 11 bases, and 18 bases separated the two germline ends. The length of the CDR3 is 14 residues. Per germline, CDR1 MNHEY and CDR2 SMNVEV (reference sequence). CDR3 sequence reads: CASSPSRLLGELFF. CDR3 sequence (DNA): TGTGCCAGCAGTCCATCAAGACTATTAGGAGAGCTGTTTTTT.

This clone appeared a few times. The CDR3 DNA reads TGTGCCAGCAGCTTGGCCTTTTCGGAGGGGTTTCAGCCCCAGCATTTT. It encodes CASSLAFSEGFQPQHF. The V gene is TRBV5-5, the J gene TRBJ1-5; tentatively, D is TRBD1 (5 bases). The V gene's germline CDR1 is SGHKS and CDR2 YYEKEE (reference sequence). The CDR3 has 16 residues. Trimming shortened V by 0 bases and J by 6 bases, and 16 bases separated the two germline ends.

The rearrangement links TRBV5-4 to TRBJ2-5, with D hard to call. Germline values: CDR1 SGHNT, CDR2 YYREEE (reference sequence). With 7 bases removed from V and 4 bases from J, the gap between germline ends came to 14 bases. The CDR3 has 13 residues. CDR3 region: CASRSRGAETQYF. CDR3 DNA: TGTGCCAGCCGATCGCGAGGTGCAGAGACCCAGTACTTC.

The chain carries TRBV10-3 and TRBJ2-7; 10 bases align to TRBD2. This CDR3 has 14 residues. The germline V gene has CDR1 ENHRY and CDR2 SYGVKD. Unmatched junction bases numbered 13, after V lost 10 bases and J lost 7 bases. The DNA of the CDR3 is TGTGCCACCAACAGCGGGAGGGTTCCGGGGGAGCAGTACTTC. It codes for CATNSGRVPGEQYF.

The V and J genes are TRBV2 and TRBJ1-2; no firm D call. V gave up 3 bases and J gave up 7 bases, with 15 bases separating them. The CDR3 totals 14 residues. Germline-derived CDR1 and CDR2 are SNHLY and FYNNEI. The CDR3 spells CASSDAGVLSGYTF. The CDR3 nucleotides are TGTGCCAGCAGTGATGCCGGGGTGCTAAGTGGCTACACCTTC.

As regards this clone: This sample also contains other DNA sequences that code for the same CDR3. The rearrangement uses TRBV2 and TRBJ1-1, with D tentatively TRBD1 (6 bases). The CDR3 length is 14 residues. The germline V gene encodes CDR1 SNHLY and CDR2 FYNNEI. V was clipped by 5 bases and J by 1 base, with 11 bases between them. This CDR3 is CASSSQGWNTEAFF. The CDR3 DNA sequence: TGTGCCAGCAGTTCACAGGGATGGAACACTGAAGCTTTCTTT. Looking up the rest from reference TRBV2 and TRBJ1-1 gives the full variable domain: EPEVTQTPSHQVTQMGQEVILRCVPISNHLYFYWYRQILGQKVEFLVSFYNNEISEKSEIFDDQFSVERPDGSNFTLKIRSTKLEDSAMYFCASSSQGWNTEAFFGQGTRLTVV.

This clone was detected only a few times. The rearrangement joins TRBV12-5 to TRBJ1-3; the match to TRBD1 covers 7 bases. Unmatched junction bases numbered 8, after V lost 6 bases and J lost 3 bases. There are 15 residues in the CDR3. The germline V gene encodes CDR1 LGHNT and CDR2 FRNRAP. DNA of the CDR3: TGTGCTAGTGGACTCCAGACAGGGAGTGGAAACACCATATATTTT. Residues: CASGLQTGSGNTIYF.

The V gene is TRBV7-9, the J gene TRBJ1-1; D uncertain. The CDR3 is 15 residues long. V was clipped by 4 bases and J by 0 bases, with 12 bases between them. The germline V gene has CDR1 SEHNR and CDR2 FQNEAQ (reference sequence). CDR3 sequence (DNA): TGTGCCAGCAGCTCCACGGAGATCATGAACACTGAAGCTTTCTTT. This translates into CASSSTEIMNTEAFF. Together with reference TRBV7-9 and TRBJ1-1, the CDR3 gives the full variable domain: DTGVSQNPRHKITKRGQNVTFRCDPISEHNRLYWYRQTLGQGPEFLTYFQNEAQLEKSRLLSDRFSAERPKGSFSTLEIQRTEQGDSAMYLCASSSTEIMNTEAFFGQGTRLTVV.

The V and J genes are TRBV7-9 and TRBJ1-1; TRBD1 is a possible D gene (5 bases). V lost 1 base to trimming and J lost 3 bases, with 9 bases between them. Germline V gene data show CDR1 as SEHNR and CDR2 as FQNEAQ (reference sequence). This CDR3 has 14 residues. The CDR3 nucleotides are TGTGCCAGCAGCTTAGTTAGGGGCGACACTGAAGCTTTCTTT. It yields the protein CASSLVRGDTEAFF.

This chain connects TRBV24-1 to TRBJ1-5; 8 positions match TRBD1. Trimming at V came to 4 bases and at J to 2 bases, leaving 6 bases not matched to a gene. Germline V gene data show CDR1 as KGHDR and CDR2 as SFDVKD. The CDR3 sequence is 16 residues long. CDR3 DNA: TGTGCCACCAGTGACCCCTCGACAGGGGGCAATCAGCCCCAGCATTTT. Protein sequence: CATSDPSTGGNQPQHF.

This clone was detected only once. V and J are TRBV4-1 and TRBJ2-1; 13 nucleotides line up with TRBD2. V shed 0 bases and J 4 bases; nucleotides not matched to a gene: 0. The CDR3 length is 16 residues. Germline V gene data show CDR1 as MGHRA and CDR2 as YSYEKL. The CDR3 DNA reads TGCGCCAGCAGCCAAGAGGGACTAGCGGGGTACAATGAGCAGTTCTTC. Translated, it gives CASSQEGLAGYNEQFF.

Only one count was recorded for this clone. This sequence joins TRBV2 and TRBJ2-3; 10 positions match TRBD2. CDR1 SNHLY and CDR2 FYNNEI come from the germline V gene. The CDR3 has 16 residues. V was clipped by 6 bases and J by 4 bases; unmatched bases: 10. CDR3 amino acids: CASRGAGGPSPDTQYF. CDR3 in DNA: TGTGCCAGCAGGGGAGCGGGAGGGCCTTCGCCAGATACGCAGTATTTT.

CDR3 nucleotide sequence: TGTGCCAGCAACGGACTACAGGGAGGGCCCTACAATGAGCAGTTCTTC. Its protein product is CASNGLQGGPYNEQFF. This chain links TRBV2 with TRBJ2-1; D is perhaps TRBD2 (7 bases). CDR1 is SNHLY and CDR2 is FYNNEI in the germline V gene. This CDR3 spans 16 amino acids. The ends were cut back, 7 bases at V and 2 bases at J, with 18 bases in the middle.

DNA for the CDR3: TGTGCCAGCAATTTGACACGGACTACCCCCTACTACTATGGCTACACCTTC. Translated, it gives CASNLTRTTPYYYGYTF. The chain uses TRBV7-9 and TRBJ1-2; D uncertain. This CDR3 has 17 amino acids. V was cut by 7 bases and J by 3 bases, with 24 bases left in between. CDR1 and CDR2 from the germline V gene are SEHNR and FQNEAQ (reference sequence).

The chain links TRBV12-5 to TRBJ2-1, with 7 bases lining up with TRBD2. Germline V gives CDR1 LGHNT, CDR2 FRNRAP. V dropped 3 bases and J dropped 4; count of bases not matched to a gene: 6. CDR3 size: 15 residues. CDR3 DNA sequence: TGTGCTAGTGGTTTAGCGGGGATGAGTTACAATGAGCAGTTCTTC. Its protein is CASGLAGMSYNEQFF.